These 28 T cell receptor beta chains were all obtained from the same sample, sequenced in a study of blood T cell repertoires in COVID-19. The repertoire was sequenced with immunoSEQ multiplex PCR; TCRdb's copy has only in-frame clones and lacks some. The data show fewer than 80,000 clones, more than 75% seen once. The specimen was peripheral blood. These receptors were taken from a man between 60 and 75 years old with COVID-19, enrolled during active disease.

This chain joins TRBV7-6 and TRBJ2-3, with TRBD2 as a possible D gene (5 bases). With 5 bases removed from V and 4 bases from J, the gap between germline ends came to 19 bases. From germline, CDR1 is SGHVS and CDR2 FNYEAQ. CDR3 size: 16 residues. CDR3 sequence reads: CASSLSHPGIPDTQYF. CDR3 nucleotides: TGTGCCAGCAGCCTAAGTCACCCCGGGATCCCAGATACGCAGTATTTT.

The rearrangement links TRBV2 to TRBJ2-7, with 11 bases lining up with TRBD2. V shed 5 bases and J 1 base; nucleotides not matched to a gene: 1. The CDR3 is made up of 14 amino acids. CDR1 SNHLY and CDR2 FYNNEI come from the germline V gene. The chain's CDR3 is CASSLAGGSYEQYF. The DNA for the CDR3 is TGTGCCAGCAGTCTAGCGGGGGGATCCTACGAGCAGTACTTC.

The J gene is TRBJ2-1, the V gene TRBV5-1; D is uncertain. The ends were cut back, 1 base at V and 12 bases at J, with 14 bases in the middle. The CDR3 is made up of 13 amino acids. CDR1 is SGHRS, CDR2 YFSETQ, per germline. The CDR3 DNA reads TGCGCCAGCAGCTTGTCCCGTCTATACCGGCAGTTCTTC. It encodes CASSLSRLYRQFF.

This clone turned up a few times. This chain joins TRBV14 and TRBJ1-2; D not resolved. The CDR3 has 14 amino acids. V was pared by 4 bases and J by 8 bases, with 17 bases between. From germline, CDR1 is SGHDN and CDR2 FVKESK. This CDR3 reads CASSPRVGSQGYTF. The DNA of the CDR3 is TGTGCCAGCAGCCCGCGGGTGGGGTCGCAAGGCTACACCTTC.

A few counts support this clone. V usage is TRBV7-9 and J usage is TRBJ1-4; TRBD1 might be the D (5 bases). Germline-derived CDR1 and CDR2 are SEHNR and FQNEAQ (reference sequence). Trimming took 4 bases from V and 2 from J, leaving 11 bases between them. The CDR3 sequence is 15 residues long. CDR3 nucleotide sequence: TGTGCCAGCAGCTCCCAGGGAGGGACTAATGAAAAACTGTTTTTT. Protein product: CASSSQGGTNEKLFF.

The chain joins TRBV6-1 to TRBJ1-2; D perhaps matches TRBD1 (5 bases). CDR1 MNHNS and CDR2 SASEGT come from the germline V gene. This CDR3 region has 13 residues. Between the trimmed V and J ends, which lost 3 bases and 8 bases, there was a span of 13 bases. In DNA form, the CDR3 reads TGTGCCAGCAGTGATCGTGGGGCGTACGGCTACACCTTC. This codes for CASSDRGAYGYTF.

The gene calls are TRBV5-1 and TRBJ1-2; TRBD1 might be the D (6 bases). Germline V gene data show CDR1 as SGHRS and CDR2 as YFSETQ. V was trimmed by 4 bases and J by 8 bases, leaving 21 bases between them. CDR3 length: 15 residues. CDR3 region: CASSPTTGRGPGYTF. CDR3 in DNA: TGCGCCAGCAGCCCTACGACAGGAAGAGGGCCAGGCTACACCTTC.

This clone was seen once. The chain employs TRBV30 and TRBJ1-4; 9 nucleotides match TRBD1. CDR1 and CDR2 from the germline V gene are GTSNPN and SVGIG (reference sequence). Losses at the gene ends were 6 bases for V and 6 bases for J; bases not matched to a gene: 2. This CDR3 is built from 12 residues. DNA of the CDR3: TGTGCCTGCCGGACAGGGGATGAAAAACTGTTTTTT. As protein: CACRTGDEKLFF. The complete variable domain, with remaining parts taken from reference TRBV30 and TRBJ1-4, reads SQTIHQWPATLVQPVGSPLSLECTVEGTSNPNLYWYRQAAGRGLQLLFYSVGIGQISSEVPQNLSASRPQDRQFILSSKKLLLSDSGFYLCACRTGDEKLFFGSGTQLSVL.

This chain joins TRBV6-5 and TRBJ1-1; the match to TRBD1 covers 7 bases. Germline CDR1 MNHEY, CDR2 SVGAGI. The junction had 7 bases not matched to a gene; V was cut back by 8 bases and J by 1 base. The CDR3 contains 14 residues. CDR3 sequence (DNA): TGTGCCAGCGATTACAGGGGTGCGAACACTGAAGCTTTCTTT. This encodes CASDYRGANTEAFF.

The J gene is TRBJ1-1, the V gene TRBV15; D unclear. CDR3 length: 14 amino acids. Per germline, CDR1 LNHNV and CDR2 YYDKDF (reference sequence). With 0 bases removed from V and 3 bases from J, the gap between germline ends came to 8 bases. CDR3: CATSRERSDTEAFF. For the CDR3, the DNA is TGTGCCACCAGCAGAGAGAGATCGGACACTGAAGCTTTCTTT.

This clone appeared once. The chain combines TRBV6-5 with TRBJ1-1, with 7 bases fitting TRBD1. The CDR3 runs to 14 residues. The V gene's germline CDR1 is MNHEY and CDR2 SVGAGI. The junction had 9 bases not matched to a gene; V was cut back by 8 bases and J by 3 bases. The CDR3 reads CASEGAEAHTEAFF. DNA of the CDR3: TGTGCCAGCGAGGGGGCAGAGGCTCACACTGAAGCTTTCTTT.

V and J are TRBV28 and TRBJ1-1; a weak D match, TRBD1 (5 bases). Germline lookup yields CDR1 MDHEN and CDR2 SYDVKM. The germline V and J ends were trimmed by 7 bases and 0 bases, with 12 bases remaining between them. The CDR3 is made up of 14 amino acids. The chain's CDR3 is CASNPRVLNTEAFF. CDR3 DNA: TGTGCCAGCAACCCCAGGGTATTGAACACTGAAGCTTTCTTT.

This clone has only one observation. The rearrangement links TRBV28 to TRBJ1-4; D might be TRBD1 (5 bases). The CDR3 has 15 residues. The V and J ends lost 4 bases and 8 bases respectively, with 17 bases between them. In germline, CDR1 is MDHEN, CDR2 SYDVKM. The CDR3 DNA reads TGTGCCAGCAGTTCCCCCGACGCGGGACCGGAAAAACTGTTTTTT. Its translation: CASSSPDAGPEKLFF.

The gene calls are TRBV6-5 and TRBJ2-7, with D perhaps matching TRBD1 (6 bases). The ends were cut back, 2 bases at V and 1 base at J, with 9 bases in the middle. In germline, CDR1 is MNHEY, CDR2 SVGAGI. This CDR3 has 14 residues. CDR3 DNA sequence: TGTGCCAGCAGTTACCAGACAGGATCCTACGAGCAGTACTTC. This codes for CASSYQTGSYEQYF.

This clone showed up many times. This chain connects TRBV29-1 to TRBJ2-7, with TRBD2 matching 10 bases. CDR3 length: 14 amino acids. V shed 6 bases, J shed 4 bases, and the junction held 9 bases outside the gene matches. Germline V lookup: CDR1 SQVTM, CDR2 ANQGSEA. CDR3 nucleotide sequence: TGCAGCGTCGCTCCGACTAGCGGGCCGTACGAGCAGTACTTC. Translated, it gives CSVAPTSGPYEQYF.

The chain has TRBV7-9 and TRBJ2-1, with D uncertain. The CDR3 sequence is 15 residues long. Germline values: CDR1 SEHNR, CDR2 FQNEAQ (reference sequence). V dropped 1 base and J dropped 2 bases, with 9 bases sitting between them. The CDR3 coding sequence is TGTGCCAGCAGCTTAGAGCTTGCTACCTACAATGAGCAGTTCTTC. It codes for CASSLELATYNEQFF.

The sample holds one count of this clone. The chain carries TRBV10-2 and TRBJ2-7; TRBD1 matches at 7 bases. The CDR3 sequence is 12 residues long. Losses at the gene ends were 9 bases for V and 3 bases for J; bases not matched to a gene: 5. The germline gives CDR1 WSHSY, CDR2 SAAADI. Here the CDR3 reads CASEGTDYEQYF. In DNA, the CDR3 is TGCGCCAGTGAGGGGACAGACTACGAGCAGTACTTC.

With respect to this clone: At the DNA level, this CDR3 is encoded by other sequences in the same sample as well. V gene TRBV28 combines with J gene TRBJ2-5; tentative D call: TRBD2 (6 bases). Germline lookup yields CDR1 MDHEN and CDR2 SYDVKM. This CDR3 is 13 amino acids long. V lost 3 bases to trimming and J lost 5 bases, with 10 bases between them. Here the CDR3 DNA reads TGTGCCAGCAGTTTTCGCGGAGGGGAGACCCAGTACTTC. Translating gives CASSFRGGETQYF.

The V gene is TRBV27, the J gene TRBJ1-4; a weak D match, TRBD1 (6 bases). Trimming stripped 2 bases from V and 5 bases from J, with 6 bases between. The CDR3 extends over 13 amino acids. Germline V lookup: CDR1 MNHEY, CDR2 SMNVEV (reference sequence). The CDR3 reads CASSLGGNEKLFF. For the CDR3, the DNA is TGTGCCAGCAGTTTAGGGGGCAATGAAAAACTGTTTTTT.

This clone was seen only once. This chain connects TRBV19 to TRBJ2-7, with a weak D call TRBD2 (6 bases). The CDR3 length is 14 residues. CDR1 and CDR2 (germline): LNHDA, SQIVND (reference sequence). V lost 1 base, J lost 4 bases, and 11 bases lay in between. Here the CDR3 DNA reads TGTGCCAGTAGTATAGCGGCGGGAACATACGAGCAGTACTTC. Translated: CASSIAAGTYEQYF.

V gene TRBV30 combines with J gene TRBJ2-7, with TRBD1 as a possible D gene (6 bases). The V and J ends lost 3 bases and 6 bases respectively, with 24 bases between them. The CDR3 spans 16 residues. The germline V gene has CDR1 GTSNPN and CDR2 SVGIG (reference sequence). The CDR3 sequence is CAWSGVGRGYPSEQYF. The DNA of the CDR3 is TGTGCCTGGAGCGGCGTCGGCAGGGGATACCCTTCCGAGCAGTACTTC.

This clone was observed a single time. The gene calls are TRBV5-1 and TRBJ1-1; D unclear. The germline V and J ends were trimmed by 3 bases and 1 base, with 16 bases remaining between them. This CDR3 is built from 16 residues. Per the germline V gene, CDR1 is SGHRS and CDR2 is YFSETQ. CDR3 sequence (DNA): TGCGCCAGCAGCTCCGGCGGGGTCGGAGCGAACACTGAAGCTTTCTTT. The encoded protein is CASSSGGVGANTEAFF. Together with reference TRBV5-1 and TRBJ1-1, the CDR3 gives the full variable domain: KAGVTQTPRYLIKTRGQQVTLSCSPISGHRSVSWYQQTPGQGLQFLFEYFSETQRNKGNFPGRFSGRQFSNSRSEMNVSTLELGDSALYLCASSSGGVGANTEAFFGQGTRLTVV.

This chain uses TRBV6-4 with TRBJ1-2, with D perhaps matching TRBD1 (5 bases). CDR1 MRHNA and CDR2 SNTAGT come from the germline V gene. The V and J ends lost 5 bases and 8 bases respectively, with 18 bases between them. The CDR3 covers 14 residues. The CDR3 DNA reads TGTGCCAGCAGTCGTCAATTAGGGGAAGGAGGCTACACCTTC. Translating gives CASSRQLGEGGYTF.

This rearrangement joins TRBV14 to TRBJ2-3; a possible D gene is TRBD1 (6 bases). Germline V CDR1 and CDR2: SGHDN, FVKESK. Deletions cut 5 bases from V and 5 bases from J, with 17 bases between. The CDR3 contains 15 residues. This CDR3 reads CASSSQKRTEDTQYF. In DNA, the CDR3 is TGTGCCAGCAGCTCCCAGAAACGGACAGAAGATACGCAGTATTTT.

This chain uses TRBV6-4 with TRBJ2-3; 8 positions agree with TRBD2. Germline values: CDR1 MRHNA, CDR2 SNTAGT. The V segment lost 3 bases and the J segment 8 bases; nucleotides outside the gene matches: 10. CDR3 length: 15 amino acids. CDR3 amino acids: CASSEGAGEVLTQYF. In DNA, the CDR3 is TGTGCCAGCAGTGAAGGAGCGGGAGAGGTGCTTACGCAGTATTTT.

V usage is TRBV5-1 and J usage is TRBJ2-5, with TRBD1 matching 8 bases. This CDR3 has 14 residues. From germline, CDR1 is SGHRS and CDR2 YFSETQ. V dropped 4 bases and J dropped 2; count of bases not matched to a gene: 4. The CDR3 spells CASSTGQGQETQYF. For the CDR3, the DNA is TGCGCCAGCAGCACCGGACAGGGACAAGAGACCCAGTACTTC.

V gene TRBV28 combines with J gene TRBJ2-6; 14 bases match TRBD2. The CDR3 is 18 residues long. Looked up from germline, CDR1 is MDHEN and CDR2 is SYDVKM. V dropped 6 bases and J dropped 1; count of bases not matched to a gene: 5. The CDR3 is CASRRLAGGPSGANVLTF. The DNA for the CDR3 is TGTGCCAGCAGAAGACTAGCGGGAGGGCCATCTGGGGCCAACGTCCTGACTTTC.

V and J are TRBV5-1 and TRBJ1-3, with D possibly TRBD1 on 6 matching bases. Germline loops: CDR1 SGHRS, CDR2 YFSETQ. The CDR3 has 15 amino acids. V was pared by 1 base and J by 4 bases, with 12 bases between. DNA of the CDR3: TGCGCCAGCAGCTTGTTGGGGGCGCGGGGAAACACCATATATTTT. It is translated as CASSLLGARGNTIYF.